This T cell receptor beta chain emerged from a study of T cells in Graves' hyperthyroidism and ophthalmopathy. Together with thyroid ultrasound, orbital computed tomography, serum thyroxine and TRAb, clinical symptoms were used for diagnoses. Trimming cost V 7 bases and J 1 base; bases outside gene matches: 1. The CDR3 runs 12 residues. CDR1 is SQVTM, CDR2 ANQGSEA, per germline. There were TCR beta CDR3 regions amplified from RNA transcripts. The HTBI set primed first-round TCR CDR3 RT-PCR. Via MiXCR, TCRdb re-called the multiplex PCR reads, giving one row per CDR3 protein. This table has a few hundred thousand distinct CDR3 sequences, approximately 22% appearing once. This clonotype was seen many times.

This clonotype was sampled from a woman aged 45-65 years with Graves' hyperthyroidism. Sequenced material: blood. V usage is TRBV29-1 and J usage is TRBJ2-5; 9 positions match TRBD2. The DNA for the CDR3 is TGCAGCGGCGGGAGGGCCCAAGAGACCCAGTACTTC. Translation gives CSGGRAQETQYF.